This T cell receptor (beta chain) was identified during a study of cytomegalovirus exposure and HLA in healthy donors. Overall study context: Drawn from HLA-typed donors, roughly 87 million unique TCRs were held in an early data release.

PCR employed 60 Vbeta and 13 Jbeta primers. TCRdb's copy holds only in-frame clones and misses some; the assay was immunoSEQ multiplex PCR. The sample consists of fewer than 200,000 clones, about three quarters of them appearing once. Study findings and constraints: Many donors carried some public TCRs, although rarity characterized most TCR sequences. There were under 200 TCR beta chains listed as cytomegalovirus-associated.

This clone was observed a few times. As yet, its antigen is unknown. Germline loops: CDR1 MNHEY, CDR2 SVGAGI. The V end lost 6 bases, the J end lost 5 bases, and 16 bases lay between the germline ends. The CDR3 loop spans 14 amino acids. The chain combines TRBV6-5 with TRBJ2-5; maybe TRBD2 (5 bases). This clonotype was sampled from a middle-aged man in good health and CMV-seronegative. The sample consisted of PBMCs. The CDR3 DNA reads as TGTGCCAGCAGCCGCGCCGGGAACCTGGAGACCCAGTACTTC. The encoded protein is CASSRAGNLETQYF.